This TCR beta chain was recorded in a study of T cell responses to AZD1222 COVID-19 vaccine. Study information: Pooled together were second doses at about 4 or about 12 weeks.

Data came from immunoSEQ multiplex PCR; TCRdb stores just in-frame clones and leaves some out. The top ten clones hold roughly 1.5% of a sample with some 130,000 clones, approximately 86% of them seen once. General study points: Donor demographics were predominantly white British with a female majority; clonal diversity may be underestimated. At baseline, seropositivity was found in only a handful of AZD1222 recipients.

Germline CDR1 SGDLS, CDR2 YYNGEE. The CDR3 spans 16 residues. J was trimmed by 4 bases and V by 0 bases; bases with no gene match: 6. Comments on this clone: Its antigen is not identified.

J is TRBJ2-1 and V is TRBV9, with 8 bases aligning to TRBD2. The input for sequencing was peripheral blood, taken on day 0 of AZD1222 vaccination. The TCR originated in an adult in good health. The CDR3 sequence is CASSVEWTSRYNEQFF. DNA of the CDR3: TGTGCCAGCAGCGTAGAGTGGACTAGCAGGTACAATGAGCAGTTCTTC.